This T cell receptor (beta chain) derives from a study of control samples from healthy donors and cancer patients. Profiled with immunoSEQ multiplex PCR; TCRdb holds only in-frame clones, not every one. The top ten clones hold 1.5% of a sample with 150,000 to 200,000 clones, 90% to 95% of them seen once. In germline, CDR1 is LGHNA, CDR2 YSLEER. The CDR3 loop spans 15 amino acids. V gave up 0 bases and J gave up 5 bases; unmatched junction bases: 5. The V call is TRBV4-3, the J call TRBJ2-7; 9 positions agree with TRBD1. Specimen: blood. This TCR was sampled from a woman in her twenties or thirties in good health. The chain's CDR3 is CASSQDWGQGNEQYF. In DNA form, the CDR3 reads TGCGCCAGCAGCCAAGATTGGGGACAGGGCAACGAGCAGTACTTC.